Listed here are 27 T cell receptor beta chains from one sample, sequenced in a study of shared T cell receptors in the human thymus (dated by TCRdb to 2020 to 2022). Library construction relied on the immunoSEQ multiplex PCR assay. Imported from immuneACCESS, the table was reduced by TCRdb to in-frame sequences with V and J called. These copies leave out some clones; in studies compared against another copy, an unresolved V gene accounts for under half, and the cause of the remainder is not known. The sample yields almost 550,000 clones; around three quarters were counted once. The ten largest account for 0.01% to 0.015% of the sample. The same sample was also used in a study of human thymus T cells.

Sequenced sample: thymocytes. The receptors stem from a boy in the first two years of life with a congenital heart defect. Donor details come from another sample of the same person, matched by shared clones.

The table lists this clone with a few counts. J is TRBJ1-1 and V is TRBV7-2; 7 bases agree with TRBD1. The CDR3 consists of 15 residues. V gave up 5 bases and J gave up 6 bases; unmatched junction bases: 12. Looked up from germline, CDR1 is SGHTA and CDR2 is FQGNSA. CDR3 nucleotide sequence: TGTGCCAGCAGCCAATGGGGACAGTCTGATTCTGAAGCTTTCTTT. Its translation: CASSQWGQSDSEAFF.

As DNA, the CDR3 is TGCGCCAGCAGTGAAACTCCCGGGACAGGGTTTTACGAGCAGTACTTC. Its protein is CASSETPGTGFYEQYF. The chain couples TRBV10-2 to TRBJ2-7; 9 nucleotides line up with TRBD1. In germline, CDR1 is WSHSY, CDR2 SAAADI. V dropped 3 bases and J dropped 4; count of bases not matched to a gene: 10. There are 16 residues in the CDR3.

J is TRBJ2-1 and V is TRBV2; 14 nucleotides line up with TRBD2. There are 20 residues in the CDR3. CDR1 is SNHLY, CDR2 FYNNEI, per germline. The J segment lost 0 bases and the V segment lost 10 bases, leaving 17 bases of the junction unmatched. The CDR3 protein is CANHKPGTSGSGLSYNEQFF. The CDR3 DNA follows: TGTGCCAACCACAAACCCGGGACTAGCGGGAGTGGGCTCTCCTACAATGAGCAGTTCTTC.

This rearrangement joins TRBV6-5 to TRBJ1-6, with TRBD1 identical over 8 bases. V shed 2 bases, J shed 7 bases, and the junction held 7 bases outside the gene matches. From germline, CDR1 is MNHEY and CDR2 SVGAGI. The CDR3 is made up of 16 amino acids. The CDR3 spells CASSYHPQGANSPLHF. The DNA of the CDR3 is TGTGCCAGCAGTTACCACCCTCAGGGGGCCAATTCACCCCTCCACTTT.

The chain joins TRBV18 to TRBJ2-7, with 8 bases lining up with TRBD1. This CDR3 contains 15 residues. V shed 3 bases, J shed 5 bases, and the junction held 9 bases outside the gene matches. Germline CDR1 is KGHSH and CDR2 is LQKENI. The CDR3 DNA sequence: TGTGCCAGCTCACCCAACGGACAGGGTCGACACGAGCAGTACTTC. Its translation: CASSPNGQGRHEQYF.

As concerns this clone: At the DNA level, this CDR3 is encoded by other sequences in the same sample as well. The chain couples TRBV28 to TRBJ2-5; weak D call: TRBD1 (5 bases). Germline assignment: CDR1 MDHEN and CDR2 SYDVKM. The V end lost 3 bases, the J end lost 5 bases, and 7 bases lay between the germline ends. CDR3 length equals 12 residues. The CDR3 reads CASSFQGETQYF. The CDR3, as DNA: TGTGCCAGCAGTTTTCAGGGCGAGACCCAGTACTTC.

This clone was observed a few times. The V call is TRBV29-1, the J call TRBJ2-2; TRBD2 agrees at 9 bases. V lost 4 bases to trimming and J lost 8 bases; unmatched junction nucleotides: 11. The CDR3 totals 15 residues. Germline V lookup: CDR1 SQVTM, CDR2 ANQGSEA. CDR3 protein: CSVVLAGGSVGELFF. CDR3 DNA sequence: TGCAGCGTTGTTTTGGCGGGAGGGTCAGTGGGGGAGCTGTTTTTT.

This chain uses TRBV6-5 with TRBJ1-5, with a tentative D call TRBD1 (6 bases). This CDR3 comprises 15 residues. V lost 6 bases, J lost 0 bases, and 12 bases lay in between. CDR1 and CDR2 (germline): MNHEY, SVGAGI. CDR3 nucleotides: TGTGCCAGCAGCCGCGGACAGTTTAGCAATCAGCCCCAGCATTTT. It encodes CASSRGQFSNQPQHF.

J is TRBJ2-1 and V is TRBV30, with TRBD2 matching 12 bases. The V gene end was trimmed by 0 bases and the J gene end by 0 bases; junction bases not matched to a gene: 12. The germline CDR1 and CDR2 sequences are GTSNPN and SVGIG (reference sequence). There are 20 residues in the CDR3. The CDR3 loop reads CAWSVLPASGLAGSYNEQFF. In DNA, the CDR3 is TGTGCCTGGAGTGTACTGCCAGCCTCGGGACTAGCGGGCTCCTACAATGAGCAGTTCTTC. The full variable domain, its missing parts supplied by reference TRBV30 and TRBJ2-1, is SQTIHQWPATLVQPVGSPLSLECTVEGTSNPNLYWYRQAAGRGLQLLFYSVGIGQISSEVPQNLSASRPQDRQFILSSKKLLLSDSGFYLCAWSVLPASGLAGSYNEQFFGPGTRLTVL.

This clone turned up a few times. Here the CDR3 reads CASSLRQTDTQYF. DNA of the CDR3: TGTGCCAGCAGCTTAAGACAGACAGATACGCAGTATTTT. This chain connects TRBV13 to TRBJ2-3; TRBD1 might be the D (5 bases). Germline CDR1 is PRHDT and CDR2 is FYEKMQ (reference sequence). The CDR3 length is 13 residues. V dropped 2 bases and J dropped 3 bases, with 6 bases sitting between them.

The chain couples TRBV15 to TRBJ1-5, with TRBD1 identical over 12 bases. J gave up 4 bases and V 0 bases, and 7 bases lay outside the gene matches. The germline V gene encodes CDR1 LNHNV and CDR2 YYDKDF (reference sequence). The CDR3 is made up of 18 amino acids. The CDR3 sequence is CATSRDHRDRGRNQPQHF. DNA for the CDR3: TGTGCCACCAGCAGAGATCACCGGGACAGGGGGCGAAATCAGCCCCAGCATTTT.

This clone has just a few counts. The chain couples TRBV28 to TRBJ1-2, with 8 nucleotides matching TRBD1. V lost 7 bases to trimming and J lost 4 bases; unmatched junction nucleotides: 5. This CDR3 comprises 13 residues. Germline V gives CDR1 MDHEN, CDR2 SYDVKM. The CDR3 bases are TGTGCCAGCACCGTAGACAGGGGCTATGGCTACACCTTC. Its translation: CASTVDRGYGYTF.

This chain links TRBV6-4 with TRBJ1-1; TRBD1 aligns across 7 bases. The length of the CDR3 is 13 residues. Looked up from germline, CDR1 is MRHNA and CDR2 is SNTAGT. Trimming took 5 bases from V and 6 from J; bases not matched to a gene: 6. Here the CDR3 DNA reads TGTGCCAGCAGTACAGGGGAACGGGCTGAAGCTTTCTTT. Its protein product is CASSTGERAEAFF.

The J gene is TRBJ2-2, the V gene TRBV30, with a tentative D call TRBD2 (6 bases). Deletions cut 4 bases from V and 3 bases from J, with 12 bases between. Germline loops: CDR1 GTSNPN, CDR2 SVGIG (reference sequence). This CDR3 is built from 14 residues. The CDR3 nucleotides are TGTGCCTGGACTGGTGGGAGGTACACCGGGGAGCTGTTTTTT. This codes for CAWTGGRYTGELFF.

J is TRBJ2-5 and V is TRBV30; D remains unclear. CDR1 GTSNPN and CDR2 SVGIG come from the germline V gene (reference sequence). Deletions cut 5 bases from V and 5 bases from J, with 12 bases between. The CDR3 spans 12 residues. In DNA form, the CDR3 reads TGTGCCTGGGGGCCCCCGGCGGAGACCCAGTACTTC. Translating gives CAWGPPAETQYF.

In this sample, this clone turned up a few times. CDR3 sequence: CASSQDMDRVYTGELFF. The CDR3 DNA follows: TGTGCCAGCAGCCAAGATATGGACAGGGTTTACACCGGGGAGCTGTTTTTT. This chain links TRBV4-2 with TRBJ2-2, with 8 bases matching TRBD1. CDR3 length: 17 residues. The V and J ends lost 0 bases and 3 bases, in that order; junction bases with no gene match: 6. Germline values: CDR1 LGHNA, CDR2 YNFKEQ.

V usage is TRBV9 and J usage is TRBJ2-1; tentative D call: TRBD2 (5 bases). Germline assignment: CDR1 SGDLS and CDR2 YYNGEE. V was clipped by 4 bases and J by 8 bases, with 22 bases between them. There are 16 residues in the CDR3. The CDR3 loop reads CASSPGRASRTDEQFF. The CDR3 DNA follows: TGTGCCAGCAGCCCAGGTAGGGCTAGCCGTACAGATGAGCAGTTCTTC.

The rearrangement links TRBV27 to TRBJ1-1, with D possibly matching TRBD1 (5 bases). The length of the CDR3 is 18 residues. Trimming left V 0 bases short and J 4 bases short, with 21 bases between. Germline CDR1 reads MNHEY; CDR2 reads SMNVEV (reference sequence). CDR3 DNA sequence: TGTGCCAGCAGTTTATCCGGAGGGACTGTCCAGAGGGGCACTGAAGCTTTCTTT. It specifies CASSLSGGTVQRGTEAFF.

V is TRBV6-8 and J is TRBJ1-1; D gene ambiguous. This CDR3 region has 13 residues. The germline CDR1 and CDR2 sequences are MNHGY and SAAAGT. V lost 6 bases and J lost 1, with 9 bases in between. The CDR3 sequence: CASRNRRNTEAFF. The CDR3 bases are TGTGCCAGCAGGAATAGGAGGAACACTGAAGCTTTCTTT.

The CDR3 nucleotides are TGTGCCAGCAGCCCCCCGAGAGGGACAGGGTCCTCTGGGGCCAACGTCCTGACTTTC. Translated, it gives CASSPPRGTGSSGANVLTF. The rearrangement joins TRBV5-4 to TRBJ2-6, with 9 bases that match TRBD1. The V gene end was trimmed by 4 bases and the J gene end by 0 bases; junction bases not matched to a gene: 11. Germline CDR1 SGHNT, CDR2 YYREEE (reference sequence). This CDR3 has 19 amino acids.

V gene TRBV18 combines with J gene TRBJ1-1, with no clear D. The V gene's germline CDR1 is KGHSH and CDR2 LQKENI. The CDR3 runs 13 residues. V gave up 3 bases and J gave up 1 base, with 6 bases separating them. CDR3 in DNA: TGTGCCAGCTCACCCGGAGGGAACACTGAAGCTTTCTTT. It is translated as CASSPGGNTEAFF. Combining the CDR3 with reference TRBV18 and TRBJ1-1 gives the whole variable domain NAGVMQNPRHLVRRRGQEARLRCSPMKGHSHVYWYRQLPEEGLKFMVYLQKENIIDESGMPKERFSAEFPKEGPSILRIQQVVRGDSAAYFCASSPGGNTEAFFGQGTRLTVV.

The V gene is TRBV5-4, the J gene TRBJ2-7; maybe TRBD2 (5 bases). Germline V gene data show CDR1 as SGHNT and CDR2 as YYREEE (reference sequence). This CDR3 is built from 16 residues. V was trimmed by 3 bases and J by 0 bases, leaving 16 bases between them. The CDR3 here is CASSSTTTPDSYEQYF. CDR3 nucleotides: TGTGCCAGCAGCTCGACGACTACCCCAGACTCCTACGAGCAGTACTTC.

The chain combines TRBV6-4 with TRBJ1-5; 9 bases are a match to TRBD1. The CDR3 is made up of 14 amino acids. Germline trimming cut 9 bases from V and 4 bases from J; bases unmatched to any gene: 7. The germline V gene has CDR1 MRHNA and CDR2 SNTAGT. The DNA for the CDR3 is TGTGCCAGGGCGGGACAGGGACCTAATCAGCCCCAGCATTTT. Translating it yields CARAGQGPNQPQHF.

In this sample, this clone turned up a few times. The rearrangement links TRBV20-1 to TRBJ1-1; TRBD1 matches 9 bases. CDR3 length equals 11 residues. Germline CDR1 and CDR2: DFQATT and SNEGSKA (reference sequence). The J segment lost 8 bases and the V segment lost 6 bases, leaving 4 bases of the junction unmatched. CDR3 region: CSAWDREEAFF. CDR3 nucleotide sequence: TGCAGTGCCTGGGACAGGGAGGAAGCTTTCTTT.

The CDR3 coding sequence is TGTGCCAGCAGTTTTCTGGCCCGGACATTTGGCTACACCTTC. Translation gives CASSFLARTFGYTF. This rearrangement joins TRBV28 to TRBJ1-2; D is possibly TRBD1 (5 bases). V was shortened by 3 bases and J by 7 bases, with 15 bases between the two germline ends. Germline CDR1 and CDR2: MDHEN and SYDVKM. CDR3 length: 14 amino acids.

V gene TRBV30 combines with J gene TRBJ2-7; 10 bases fit TRBD2. Unmatched junction bases numbered 3, after V lost 4 bases and J lost 0 bases. Germline V gives CDR1 GTSNPN, CDR2 SVGIG (reference sequence). This CDR3 is built from 14 residues. The CDR3 sequence is CAWTGTSDSYEQYF. In DNA form, the CDR3 reads TGTGCCTGGACTGGGACTAGCGACTCCTACGAGCAGTACTTC.

The chain is built from TRBV6-6 and TRBJ2-1; TRBD1 agrees at 10 bases. Trimming cost V 2 bases and J 4 bases; bases outside gene matches: 2. Germline values: CDR1 MNHNY, CDR2 SVGAGI (reference sequence). This CDR3 spans 15 amino acids. DNA for the CDR3: TGTGCCAGCAGTTACCAGGACAGGGGGTACAATGAGCAGTTCTTC. It yields the protein CASSYQDRGYNEQFF.